These 23 T cell receptor beta chains came from one sample sequenced in a study of blood T cell repertoires in COVID-19. Repertoires were generated with immunoSEQ multiplex PCR, while TCRdb's copy carries only in-frame clones and drops some. The sample has 25,000 or so clones, 80% to 90% seen once; the top ten hold 7.7%. The sample was peripheral blood. All receptors derive from a woman between 45 and 65 years old with active COVID-19.

The chain combines TRBV6-1 with TRBJ1-2, with TRBD1 identical over 8 bases. The CDR3 spans 17 residues. From germline, CDR1 is MNHNS and CDR2 SASEGT. The V gene end was trimmed by 4 bases and the J gene end by 8 bases; junction bases not matched to a gene: 18. CDR3 sequence (DNA): TGTGCCAGCAGTGGGGCCGCAGGGCAGGGGGCTCTAGGAGGCTACACCTTC. This encodes CASSGAAGQGALGGYTF.

CDR3 loop: CASSVRLLANTGELFF. Here the CDR3 DNA reads TGTGCCAGCAGCGTAAGACTCCTCGCGAACACCGGGGAGCTGTTTTTT. The chain couples TRBV9 to TRBJ2-2; D is undetermined. This CDR3 spans 16 amino acids. Per germline, CDR1 SGDLS and CDR2 YYNGEE. Deletions cut 1 base from V and 0 bases from J, with 10 bases between.

V is TRBV3-1 (or the pseudogene TRBV3-2) and J is TRBJ1-1; D gene uncertain. V shed 1 base and J shed 0 bases, with 3 bases lying between them. The CDR3 is 13 amino acids. Looked up from germline, CDR1 is LGHDT and CDR2 is YNNKEL (reference sequence). DNA for the CDR3: TGTGCCAGCAGCCAAGCGGTGAACACTGAAGCTTTCTTT. Protein product: CASSQAVNTEAFF.

This chain uses TRBV5-4 with TRBJ2-1; 9 nucleotides line up with TRBD2. V trimming: 5 bases; J trimming: 0 bases; junction bases outside the gene matches: 6. Germline CDR1 reads SGHNT; CDR2 reads YYREEE (reference sequence). The CDR3 has 16 residues. CDR3 DNA: TGTGCCAGCAGTCCTAGCGGGGCAACCTCCTACAATGAGCAGTTCTTC. As protein: CASSPSGATSYNEQFF.

Regarding this clone: At one end, the junction sequence differs from germline, possibly due to a read error. V usage is TRBV3-1 (or the pseudogene TRBV3-2) and J usage is TRBJ1-4; TRBD1 matches at 9 bases. The CDR3 totals 13 residues. Germline CDR1 is LGHDT and CDR2 is YNNKEL (reference sequence). Here the CDR3 reads CASNQQGARKLFF. Here the CDR3 DNA reads TGTGCCAGCAACCAACAGGGGGCCAGAAAACTGTTTTTT.

This clone was detected once. The genes are TRBV7-3 and TRBJ2-3; the D is unclear. The length of the CDR3 is 13 residues. Germline CDR1 reads SGHTA; CDR2 reads FQGTGA. The V end was cut by 5 bases, the J end by 0 bases, with 6 bases between. The CDR3 region is CASSRISTDTQYF. DNA for the CDR3: TGTGCCAGCAGCCGTATCAGCACAGATACGCAGTATTTT.

The V gene is TRBV9, the J gene TRBJ2-2; 7 bases match TRBD1. The CDR3 has 16 residues. J was trimmed by 0 bases and V by 4 bases; bases with no gene match: 6. CDR1 and CDR2 (germline): SGDLS, YYNGEE. In DNA form, the CDR3 reads TGTGCCAGCAGCCTCCGGGACAGAGCGAACACCGGGGAGCTGTTTTTT. Residues: CASSLRDRANTGELFF. The full variable domain, completed using reference TRBV9 and TRBJ2-2, is DSGVTQTPKHLITATGQRVTLRCSPRSGDLSVYWYQQSLDQGLQFLIQYYNGEERAKGNILERFSAQQFPDLHSELNLSSLELGDSALYFCASSLRDRANTGELFFGEGSRLTVL.

V is TRBV30 and J is TRBJ1-2; 9 nucleotides match TRBD1. CDR1 and CDR2 (germline): GTSNPN, SVGIG (reference sequence). The CDR3 loop spans 14 amino acids. The trim removed 3 bases at V and 2 bases at J, leaving 4 bases unmatched. The CDR3 protein is CAWSGQGRNYGYTF. CDR3 nucleotides: TGTGCCTGGAGCGGACAGGGGAGGAACTATGGCTACACCTTC.

The V gene is TRBV14, the J gene TRBJ2-3, with D tentatively TRBD2 (6 bases). This CDR3 comprises 16 residues. V was pared by 3 bases and J by 2 bases, with 15 bases between. Germline-derived CDR1 and CDR2 are SGHDN and FVKESK. CDR3 in amino acids: CASSHTASDYTDTQYF. CDR3 DNA: TGTGCCAGCAGCCATACAGCTAGCGACTACACAGATACGCAGTATTTT. Complete variable domain (other parts from reference TRBV14 and TRBJ2-3): EAGVTQFPSHSVIEKGQTVTLRCDPISGHDNLYWYRRVMGKEIKFLLHFVKESKQDESGMPNNRFLAERTGGTYSTLKVQPAELEDSGVYFCASSHTASDYTDTQYFGPGTRLTVL.

The genes are TRBV14 and TRBJ2-5, with 7 positions matching TRBD2. Germline V lookup: CDR1 SGHDN, CDR2 FVKESK. This CDR3 is built from 17 residues. V trimming: 5 bases; J trimming: 5 bases; junction bases outside the gene matches: 17. The CDR3 sequence: CASSARTSSAGVETQYF. The CDR3 region has the DNA TGTGCCAGCAGCGCACGCACCTCTAGCGCGGGAGTGGAGACCCAGTACTTC.

Comment on this clone: Different DNA sequences within this sample yield the same CDR3. This chain uses TRBV5-1 with TRBJ2-1, with 9 bases lining up with TRBD2. V was pared by 4 bases and J by 0 bases, with 5 bases of the junction left unmatched. The CDR3 totals 16 residues. Germline CDR1 reads SGHRS; CDR2 reads YFSETQ. The CDR3 DNA reads as TGCGCCAGCAGCCTGACTAGCGGAAGCTCCTACAATGAGCAGTTCTTC. This gives the protein CASSLTSGSSYNEQFF.

The rearrangement joins TRBV11-2 to TRBJ2-2; D not certain. Germline-derived CDR1 and CDR2 are SGHAT and FQNNGV. The germline V and J ends were trimmed by 1 base and 1 base, with 7 bases remaining between them. The CDR3 has 15 amino acids. The CDR3 DNA follows: TGTGCCAGCAGCTTAGCGAGCCTGAACACCGGGGAGCTGTTTTTT. The encoded protein is CASSLASLNTGELFF.

CDR3 in DNA: TGTGCCAGCACCATACGGGGAGGGCGGGAGCAGTACTTC. Protein product: CASTIRGGREQYF. J is TRBJ2-7 and V is TRBV6-5, with 7 positions matching TRBD2. V gave up 7 bases and J gave up 7 bases; unmatched junction bases: 10. Germline values: CDR1 MNHEY, CDR2 SVGAGI. The CDR3 has 13 residues.

V usage is TRBV28 and J usage is TRBJ2-4, with D unclear. The germline CDR1 and CDR2 sequences are MDHEN and SYDVKM. CDR3 length equals 12 residues. The germline V and J ends were trimmed by 4 bases and 4 bases, with 5 bases remaining between them. The CDR3 region is CASSSFKNIQYF. CDR3 bases: TGTGCCAGCAGTTCGTTTAAAAACATTCAGTACTTC.

V gene TRBV6-1 combines with J gene TRBJ1-1; possible D gene TRBD1, 5 bases. Per germline, CDR1 MNHNS and CDR2 SASEGT. Trimming shortened V by 4 bases and J by 11 bases, and 29 bases separated the two germline ends. The CDR3 length is 17 residues. The CDR3 is CASSAKRGQGSHGSAFF. In DNA form, the CDR3 reads TGTGCCAGCAGTGCCAAAAGAGGGCAGGGAAGTCACGGGAGCGCTTTCTTT.

A single count supports this clone. The chain links TRBV5-1 to TRBJ2-7, with 7 bases matching TRBD1. Trimming cost V 2 bases and J 3 bases; bases outside gene matches: 8. The CDR3 loop spans 15 amino acids. Germline values: CDR1 SGHRS, CDR2 YFSETQ. The CDR3 bases are TGCGCCAGCAGCTTAAACCCGGGACAGAACTACGAGCAGTACTTC. Residues: CASSLNPGQNYEQYF.

This chain uses TRBV10-2 with TRBJ2-7; TRBD1 matches at 12 bases. Germline V gene lookup returns CDR1 WSHSY and CDR2 SAAADI. J was trimmed by 6 bases and V by 5 bases; bases with no gene match: 5. The CDR3 runs 14 residues. CDR3 loop: CASSQGQGASEQYF. In DNA form, the CDR3 reads TGCGCCAGCAGTCAGGGACAGGGGGCTTCCGAGCAGTACTTC.

V is TRBV19 and J is TRBJ2-2; the match to TRBD1 covers 7 bases. Germline CDR1 and CDR2: LNHDA and SQIVND (reference sequence). Germline trimming cut 9 bases from V and 0 bases from J; bases unmatched to any gene: 7. This CDR3 region has 15 residues. The CDR3 DNA sequence: TGTGCCAGCCGTCCGGGACAGACGAACACCGGGGAGCTGTTTTTT. Translating it yields CASRPGQTNTGELFF.

The rearrangement joins TRBV2 to TRBJ1-2; a weak D match, TRBD1 (6 bases). The CDR3 loop spans 14 amino acids. V shed 8 bases and J shed 2 bases, with 15 bases lying between them. Germline assignment: CDR1 SNHLY and CDR2 FYNNEI. The CDR3 reads CASLPGHLNYGYTF. In DNA, the CDR3 is TGTGCCAGCCTACCGGGACACTTAAACTATGGCTACACCTTC.

In nucleotides, the CDR3 is TGTGCCAGCAGCCAAGACAGGGCTGGGGGAAACACCATATATTTT. This codes for CASSQDRAGGNTIYF. The chain uses TRBV4-2 and TRBJ1-3; D might be TRBD1 (5 bases). Germline-derived CDR1 and CDR2 are LGHNA and YNFKEQ. The CDR3 runs to 15 residues. V lost 0 bases and J lost 4, with 10 bases in between.

The chain recombines TRBV6-5 with TRBJ2-7; maybe TRBD2 (5 bases). The V gene lost 5 bases and the J gene lost 4 bases, with 9 bases spanning the gap. CDR1 and CDR2 (germline): MNHEY, SVGAGI. The CDR3 extends over 12 amino acids. CDR3 sequence (DNA): TGTGCCAGCAGTACGGACTGGTACGAGCAGTACTTC. Its translation: CASSTDWYEQYF.

V and J are TRBV7-6 and TRBJ2-7, with 10 bases aligning to TRBD2. Trimming removed 3 bases from V and 5 bases from J; junction bases left unmatched: 7. The CDR3 runs to 15 residues. The germline CDR1 and CDR2 sequences are SGHVS and FNYEAQ. The CDR3 here is CASSFASGGRNEQYF. DNA of the CDR3: TGTGCCAGCAGCTTTGCTAGCGGGGGAAGGAACGAGCAGTACTTC.

This clone was seen a few times. V usage is TRBV28 and J usage is TRBJ2-3; TRBD2 matches at 7 bases. CDR1 is MDHEN and CDR2 is SYDVKM in the germline V gene. CDR3 size: 14 residues. V gave up 7 bases and J gave up 3 bases; unmatched junction bases: 7. CDR3 sequence (DNA): TGTGCCAGCATCCGGGACTACGGGACAGATACGCAGTATTTT. Protein product: CASIRDYGTDTQYF.